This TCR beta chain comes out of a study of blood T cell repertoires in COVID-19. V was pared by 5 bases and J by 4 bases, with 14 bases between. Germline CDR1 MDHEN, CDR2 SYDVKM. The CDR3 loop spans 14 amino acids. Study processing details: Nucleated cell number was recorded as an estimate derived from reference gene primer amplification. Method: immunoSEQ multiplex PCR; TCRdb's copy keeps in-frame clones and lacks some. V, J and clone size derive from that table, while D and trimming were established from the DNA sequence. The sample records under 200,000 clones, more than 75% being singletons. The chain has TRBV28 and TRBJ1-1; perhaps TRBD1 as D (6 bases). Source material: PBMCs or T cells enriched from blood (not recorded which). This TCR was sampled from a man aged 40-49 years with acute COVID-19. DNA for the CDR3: TGTGCCAGCAGTCCCCAGGGGCTAACCACTGAAGCTTTCTTT. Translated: CASSPQGLTTEAFF.